This T cell receptor beta chain is drawn from a study of beta chain features in type 1 diabetes. The study, taken as a whole, reports: Among patients with Type 1 diabetes, TCRB CDR3s were moderately but significantly shorter in every one of the four CD4+ subsets.

The entirety of the isolated RNA underwent reverse transcription, so expressed TCRB transcripts were sequenced. Data came from immunoSEQ multiplex PCR; TCRdb stores just in-frame clones and leaves some out. The sample shows 640,000 or so clones, around an eighth of them seen only once. CDR1 SGDLS and CDR2 YYNGEE come from the germline V gene. Trimming took 3 bases from V and 2 from J, leaving 15 bases between them. There are 16 residues in the CDR3. As for this clone: The target antigen is unknown.

The sequenced sample was naive CD4+ T cells from blood. This receptor was obtained from a man in his late teens or twenties with type 1 diabetes. This chain joins TRBV9 and TRBJ2-1; D may correspond to TRBD1 or TRBD2 (5 bases each). CDR3 amino acids: CASSAGSPGPYNEQFF. The CDR3 DNA is TGTGCCAGCAGCGCGGGATCTCCGGGACCCTACAATGAGCAGTTCTTC.